These T cell receptor beta chains were read from a single sample in a study of T cell repertoires in cytomegalovirus infection. Their recognized antigens are unknown. One entry per CDR3 protein results from TCRdb running MiXCR on the reads. The sample yields roughly 920,000 distinct CDR3 sequences, under 40% seen once. The sequenced sample was cultured CD8+ T cells from PBMCs, obtained from culture after CMV antigen stimulation. Receptors were obtained from a human donor in good health (CMV status not recorded). Some clones in this sample may be carry-over from other donors' samples. Each CDR3 is given with its conserved first and last residue. D genes are given only for firm matches. Size tells how often a clone was seen (once, few, many) or the class of an expanded clone, and some rows leave it out.

.	TRBV12-3/TRBV12-4	TRBJ2-7	many	TGTGCCAGCAGTCCCGACCTCAGGGTCCTCTCCTACGAGCAGTACTTC	CASSPDLRVLSYEQYF
.	TRBV11-2	TRBJ1-3	few	TGTGCCAGCAGCTCACTCCGAACCGGAAACACCATATATTTT	CASSSLRTGNTIYF
TRBD1	TRBV6-1	TRBJ2-7	many	TGTGCCAGCAGTCTGTACCGGGACAGGAACTACGAGCAGTACTTC	CASSLYRDRNYEQYF
.	TRBV12-3/TRBV12-4	TRBJ1-3	few	TGTGCCAGCAACCCCTGGACACCGTCTGGAAACACCATATATTTT	CASNPWTPSGNTIYF
TRBD2	TRBV19	TRBJ2-5	few	TGTGCCAGTAGGGAACGGGGGGGCCGGGAGACCCAGTACTTC	CASRERGGRETQYF
.	TRBV4-3	TRBJ2-3	.	TGCGCCAGCAGCCTGCGCCGACAGCCCTCTAGCACAGATACGCAGTATTTT	CASSLRRQPSSTDTQYF
.	TRBV9	TRBJ2-7	.	TGTGCCAGCAGCGTAGCATCTCAGGCTACTACCTACGAGCAGTACTTC	CASSVASQATTYEQYF
TRBD1	TRBV24-1	TRBJ2-2	few	TGTGCCACCAGCGACAGGGTGGTGATGAACACCGGGGAGCTGTTTTTT	CATSDRVVMNTGELFF
.	TRBV10-3	TRBJ2-3	.	TGTGCCATCAGACCGGAGGTCACAGATACGCAGTATTTT	CAIRPEVTDTQYF
.	TRBV7-9	TRBJ2-1	few	TGTGCCAATCGGCCCAATGAGCAGTTCTTC	CANRPNEQFF
TRBD1	TRBV6-2/TRBV6-3	TRBJ1-1	few	TGTGCCAGCAGTTACTTCCGGGACAGGGCTAACACTGAAGCTTTCTTT	CASSYFRDRANTEAFF
.	TRBV24-1	TRBJ2-1	many	TGTGCCACCAGTGATTTATCCCGGGACCCAAATGAGCAGTTCTTC	CATSDLSRDPNEQFF
.	TRBV5-6	TRBJ1-2	.	TGTGCCAGCAGCCCCGCTATATGGACAGTAATGCCTTATGGCTACACCTTC	CASSPAIWTVMPYGYTF
TRBD2	TRBV11-1	TRBJ2-3	many	TGTGCCAGCTCCGTAACTAGCGGGGGGCTAAGCACAGATACGCAGTATTTT	CASSVTSGGLSTDTQYF
.	TRBV7-2	TRBJ2-1	many	TGTGCCAGCAGACAAGGGGCCTACAATGAGCAGTTCTTC	CASRQGAYNEQFF
.	TRBV6-5	TRBJ2-6	few	TGTGCCAGCAGTCAAGGGACAACCCCATCCTCTGGGGCCAACGTCCTGACTTTC	CASSQGTTPSSGANVLTF
.	TRBV20-1	TRBJ2-3	.	TGTAGTGCTACGCGACTCGCGGGGGCCGACACAGAGACGCAGTATTTT	CSATRLAGADTETQYF
.	TRBV10-1	TRBJ2-5	once	TGCGCCAGCAGTGCAACCCTGGGGCGAGAGACCCAGTACTTC	CASSATLGRETQYF
.	TRBV20-1	TRBJ2-1	few	TGCAGTGGCCCGGACAAAACCATCGATGAGCAGTTCTTC	CSGPDKTIDEQFF
.	TRBV5-6	TRBJ2-7	.	TGTGCCAGCAGCGAATGGGTGGACGAGCAGTACTTC	CASSEWVDEQYF
.	TRBV4-2	TRBJ2-7	many	TGTGCCAGCAGCCAAACAGGTTCCTACGAGCAGTACTTC	CASSQTGSYEQYF
.	TRBV2	TRBJ1-1	many	TGTGCCAGCAACCGGGGAACTGAAGCTTTCTTT	CASNRGTEAFF
.	TRBV28	TRBJ2-1	many	TGTGCCAGCAGTTACTCTATGCTGGGGGGCCCCAGGGGTGAGCAGTTCTTC	CASSYSMLGGPRGEQFF
.	TRBV7-6	TRBJ2-1	.	TGTGCCAGCACCCAGGACCTTGAGCAGTTCTTC	CASTQDLEQFF
.	TRBV28	TRBJ2-7	.	TGTGCCAGCCAAAGGCTTACCCTGGGCAGTTTATATGGGGGCGCGGACGACGAGCAGTACTTC	CASQRLTLGSLYGGADDEQYF
TRBD2	TRBV7-9	TRBJ2-3	many	TGTGCCAGCAGCTTAGAGGCCGTGACTAGCTTTTCAGATACGCAGTATTTT	CASSLEAVTSFSDTQYF
.	TRBV4-1	TRBJ1-5	few	TGCGCCAGCAACCAACCAGGGGAACAGCCCCAGCATTTT	CASNQPGEQPQHF
.	TRBV5-1	TRBJ2-3	.	TGCGCCAGCAGCTGGGAGTGGATCCTTAGCACAGATACGCAGTATTTT	CASSWEWILSTDTQYF
.	TRBV12-3/TRBV12-4	TRBJ1-1	many	TGTGCCAGCAGTCAGGGGTGGCGGAAGAACACTGAAGCTTTCTTT	CASSQGWRKNTEAFF
.	TRBV7-2	TRBJ2-1	many	TGTGCCAGCAGCTTAGGGTATCCCAGCCCGTTCTTC	CASSLGYPSPFF
TRBD1	TRBV9	TRBJ1-5	.	TGTGCCAGCAGCGCAACCGGGACAGGCAATCAGCCCCAGCATTTT	CASSATGTGNQPQHF
.	TRBV7-8	TRBJ2-7	many	TGTGCCAGCAGCTTAGGGACTCTGTCCTCCTACGAGCAGTACTTC	CASSLGTLSSYEQYF
.	TRBV6-1	TRBJ2-7	.	TGTGCCAGCCATAGCAGCTCCTACGAGCAGTACTTC	CASHSSSYEQYF
.	TRBV6-5	TRBJ2-2	many	TGTGCCAGCAGCTATTCAGGGGCGAACACCGGGGAGCTGTTTTTT	CASSYSGANTGELFF
TRBD1	TRBV10-3	TRBJ2-1	few	TGTGCCATCAGTGAGGACAGGGGTGGCAATGAGCAGTTCTTC	CAISEDRGGNEQFF
TRBD2	TRBV7-6	TRBJ2-2	few	TGTGCCAGCAGCTTAGCACCGGGACTAGCGGGGAATTTTCACACCGGGGAGCTGTTTTTT	CASSLAPGLAGNFHTGELFF
.	TRBV5-4	TRBJ2-1	.	TGTGCCAGCAGCAACCGGGACGGAGTGCTTGAGCAGTTCTTC	CASSNRDGVLEQFF
TRBD1	TRBV6-5	TRBJ1-1	.	TGTGCCAGCAGTTACGCTGATATGGGACAGAGAGCTTTCTTT	CASSYADMGQRAFF
TRBD1	TRBV12-3/TRBV12-4	TRBJ1-2	.	TGTGCCAGCATCTTGGGGGGGCCCAGCAGGACAGGGAAGATCGGCTACACCTTC	CASILGGPSRTGKIGYTF
.	TRBV7-9	TRBJ2-1	few	TGTGCCAGCAGCACTGGACAGGAGCAGTTCTTC	CASSTGQEQFF
.	TRBV7-8	TRBJ2-4	many	TGTGCCAGCAGCCCTACAGCCCCGACTAGTGCCAAAAACATTCAGTACTTC	CASSPTAPTSAKNIQYF
TRBD1	TRBV7-9	TRBJ2-5	few	TGTGCCAGCAGCTGGGACAGGGGTCAAGAGACCCAGTACTTC	CASSWDRGQETQYF